Ten or more counts support the clone carrying this TCR beta chain. Its antigen is currently unknown. This record comes from a study of T cells after yellow fever vaccination. Study at large: Those fractions that held only low numbers of cells were prepared using the SMART-Seq v4 Ultra Low Input RNA kit. Regarding the study as a whole: Compared with primary, the secondary response was weaker and peaked at day 5, not 15. Clones from primary vaccination mostly reappeared after the booster (over 95% CD4, less than 90% CD8).

The 5'RACE template-switching step produced TCR cDNA and added a universal primer site and UMIs. In TCRdb, the 5' RACE reads were re-called with MiXCR into one record per CDR3 protein. This table has 300,000 to 400,000 distinct CDR3 sequences, roughly 9.4% appearing once. There are 14 residues in the CDR3. V was pared by 2 bases and J by 4 bases, with 12 bases between. Germline CDR1 and CDR2: SGHRS and YFSETQ. The chain carries TRBV5-1 and TRBJ1-1; D is perhaps TRBD1 (5 bases). The sequenced sample was PBMCs, obtained on the day of the first yellow fever vaccination. This TCR derives from a man between 18 and 29 years old who received the YFV17D yellow fever vaccine. The CDR3 bases are TGCGCCAGCAGCTTCCAGGGCTACGGCACTGAAGCTTTCTTT. Residues: CASSFQGYGTEAFF. The full variable domain, with the rest looked up from reference TRBV5-1 and TRBJ1-1, is KAGVTQTPRYLIKTRGQQVTLSCSPISGHRSVSWYQQTPGQGLQFLFEYFSETQRNKGNFPGRFSGRQFSNSRSEMNVSTLELGDSALYLCASSFQGYGTEAFFGQGTRLTVV.